This T cell receptor beta chain is drawn from a study of beta chain features in type 1 diabetes. Expressed TCRB transcripts got sequenced, as all isolated RNA was reverse transcribed. TCRdb's table, derived via immunoSEQ multiplex PCR, lists solely in-frame clones and lacks some. The top ten hold around 1.3% of the sample, which has some 150,000 clones, 6% to 7.5% seen once. Per germline, CDR1 PRHDT and CDR2 FYEKMQ (reference sequence). The CDR3 extends over 17 amino acids. Trimming took off 2 bases at V and 1 base at J, with 16 bases between the two ends. This clone was detected a few times. Sample: central memory CD4+ T cells from blood. This TCR was recovered from a woman aged 25-40 years in good health. The chain carries TRBV13 and TRBJ2-3; D is unresolved. CDR3 protein: CASSLKVRGIGTDTQYF. DNA for the CDR3: TGTGCCAGCAGCTTAAAAGTTCGCGGTATCGGCACAGATACGCAGTATTTT.